This TCR beta chain was sequenced for a study of cytomegalovirus exposure and HLA in healthy donors. Points from the study as a whole: Under in vitro conditions, a few CMV-associated chains were confirmed as specific for CMV antigens. The classifier, whose performance was assessed in both the original and validation cohorts, reportedly diagnosed cytomegalovirus status with high specificity and sensitivity. The finding came from a later analysis; first-cohort TCR clusters tended to co-occur in the approximately 120 validation repertoires.

V lost 5 bases, J lost 6 bases, and 11 bases stayed unmatched. Germline V gene lookup returns CDR1 SEHNR and CDR2 FQNEAQ (reference sequence). The CDR3 runs 16 residues. The assay was immunoSEQ multiplex PCR, and TCRdb's table has in-frame clones only and misses some. Of 350,000 or so clones in the sample, more than 80% were seen once. This clone occurred a few times. Its antigen is still unknown. The genes are TRBV7-9 and TRBJ2-2, with 8 bases lining up with TRBD2. Sequencing used PBMCs. The TCR was taken from a young woman in good health and CMV-seronegative. CDR3 in DNA: TGTGCCAGCAGCCTCCGGGCCTCGGGAGGGGCCGGGGAGCTGTTTTTT. The encoded protein is CASSLRASGGAGELFF.